This T cell receptor (beta chain) stems from a study of blood T cells in healthy people across ages. The CDR3 consists of 16 residues. CDR1 is SGHTA and CDR2 is FQGTGA in the germline V gene. The junction had 10 bases not matched to a gene; V was cut back by 5 bases and J by 0 bases. PCR was performed a second time for about 6 to 11 cycles using a sample-barcoded 5' primer and a J-beta primer mix. Each cDNA was tagged by a template-switch adaptor containing 12 random nucleotides. TCRdb reprocessed the 5' RACE reads via MiXCR and lists one record per CDR3 protein. Of some 1,800,000 distinct CDR3 sequences in the sample, about two fifths were seen once. Each individual donor underwent a draw of about 11 milliliters of peripheral blood. Study-level points and caveats: The CMV status of each donor remained undetermined, and this could have confounded shifts in expanded clonotypes. Diversity was higher, and naive CD4+ cells more numerous, in long-lived donors than in aged donors.

To note about this clonotype: What it binds is not known.

Input material: blood. The clonotype was recovered from a human donor in good health. The chain recombines TRBV7-3 with TRBJ2-7; 7 positions agree with TRBD1. CDR3 nucleotides: TGTGCCAGCAGCATCGACAGGGCCAGAAGCTCCTACGAGCAGTACTTC. Its translation: CASSIDRARSSYEQYF.